A single T cell receptor (beta chain) is shown here with its context. Authors' analysis steps: Reference gene primers were amplified, and this amplification served to estimate nucleated cell counts. The assay was immunoSEQ multiplex PCR, and TCRdb's table has in-frame clones only and misses some. Clone size and the V and J calls come from that table; the DNA yielded D and trimming. The repertoire holds about 160,000 clones, with 86% as singletons. This specimen belongs to a study of blood T cell repertoires in COVID-19. In the study overall: COVID-19 samples from acute and convalescent phases originated in the United States, Italy and Spain. PBMCs, B-cell-depleted T cells, or T cells provided the cDNA or gDNA that made up the material.

This CDR3 comprises 15 residues. Germline V CDR1 and CDR2: SGHTA, FQGNSA. Trimming removed 4 bases from V and 3 bases from J; junction bases left unmatched: 7. Sequencing was performed on peripheral blood. This rearrangement joins TRBV7-2 to TRBJ2-7; 9 bases align to TRBD1. This receptor was obtained from a man in his 70s with acute or convalescent COVID-19. The CDR3 is CASSYEGGQGYEQYF. The CDR3 region has the DNA TGTGCCAGCAGCTACGAAGGGGGACAGGGCTACGAGCAGTACTTC. The full variable domain, in which reference TRBV7-2 and TRBJ2-7 provide the parts outside the CDR3, is GAGVSQSPSNKVTEKGKDVELRCDPISGHTALYWYRQSLGQGLEFLIYFQGNSAPDKSGLPSDRFSAERTGGSVSTLTIQRTQQEDSAVYLCASSYEGGQGYEQYFGPGTRLTVT.